Described below is a single T cell receptor (beta chain) sequence and its context. This sample is part of a study of blood T cell repertoires in COVID-19. This CDR3 has 15 residues. V was clipped by 3 bases and J by 10 bases; unmatched bases: 4. Germline V lookup: CDR1 LGHDT, CDR2 YNNKEL (reference sequence). The data were produced by immunoSEQ multiplex PCR, yet TCRdb's version contains in-frame clones alone and is incomplete. The sample includes about 100,000 clones, nearly 90% of them seen just once. Input material: peripheral blood. The TCR was taken from a woman in her sixties with acute or convalescent COVID-19. The chain carries TRBV3-1 (or the pseudogene TRBV3-2) and TRBJ2-2; 14 positions agree with TRBD2. CDR3 loop: CASSQTSGRAMELFF. CDR3 DNA: TGTGCCAGCAGCCAGACTAGCGGGAGGGCGATGGAGCTGTTTTTT.